The 9 T cell receptor beta chains given below trace back to one sample, sequenced in a study of blood T cell repertoires in COVID-19. Method: immunoSEQ multiplex PCR; TCRdb's copy keeps in-frame clones and lacks some. The profile shows 200,000 to 250,000 clones, around 88% of them singletons. Input material: PBMCs or T cells enriched from blood (not recorded which). These receptors were obtained from a woman aged 45-65 years with acute COVID-19.

The V and J genes are TRBV5-1 and TRBJ1-6; D is undetermined. The CDR3 consists of 18 residues. Trimming stripped 0 bases from V and 9 bases from J, with 22 bases between. Germline assignment: CDR1 SGHRS and CDR2 YFSETQ. The CDR3 DNA follows: TGCGCCAGCAGCTTGGAGAACGTACCCGGTACTCCGGGTTCACCCCTCCACTTT. Protein sequence: CASSLENVPGTPGSPLHF.

This chain connects TRBV7-3 to TRBJ2-2; D is undetermined. V lost 2 bases to trimming and J lost 6 bases, with 7 bases between them. Germline V CDR1 and CDR2: SGHTA, FQGTGA. This CDR3 is built from 13 residues. The CDR3 here is CASSLDLAGELFF. The CDR3 bases are TGTGCCAGCAGCTTAGACCTAGCCGGGGAGCTGTTTTTT.

This chain links TRBV7-9 with TRBJ1-4; 9 positions agree with TRBD1. The V segment lost 2 bases and the J segment 6 bases; nucleotides outside the gene matches: 1. This CDR3 comprises 14 residues. In germline, CDR1 is SEHNR, CDR2 FQNEAQ (reference sequence). CDR3: CASSLRDRDEKLFF. In DNA form, the CDR3 reads TGTGCCAGCAGCTTACGGGACAGGGATGAAAAACTGTTTTTT.

This clone was seen a few times. V usage is TRBV5-1 and J usage is TRBJ2-7; D possibly corresponds to TRBD1 (6 bases). V was trimmed by 2 bases and J by 6 bases, leaving 12 bases between them. The CDR3 consists of 13 residues. CDR1 is SGHRS, CDR2 YFSETQ, per germline. CDR3 in amino acids: CASSLLQGREQYF. In DNA form, the CDR3 reads TGCGCCAGCAGCTTACTACAGGGACGCGAGCAGTACTTC.

The gene calls are TRBV28 and TRBJ2-5, with TRBD2 matching over 7 bases. Per the germline V gene, CDR1 is MDHEN and CDR2 is SYDVKM. V shed 10 bases and J 3 bases; nucleotides not matched to a gene: 2. This CDR3 has 11 residues. The CDR3 here is CATRGEETQYF. In DNA, the CDR3 is TGTGCCACCCGGGGGGAAGAGACCCAGTACTTC.

The chain joins TRBV27 to TRBJ2-2; TRBD2 matches at 9 bases. The CDR3 length is 16 residues. J was trimmed by 5 bases and V by 2 bases; bases with no gene match: 6. The germline gives CDR1 MNHEY, CDR2 SMNVEV (reference sequence). CDR3 nucleotides: TGTGCCAGCAGTTTAGATGGGCTAGCGGGAACCGGGGAGCTGTTTTTT. It is translated as CASSLDGLAGTGELFF.

The gene calls are TRBV7-8 and TRBJ1-1, with D possibly being TRBD1 (5 bases). V lost 0 bases and J lost 5, with 10 bases in between. CDR1 is SGHVS and CDR2 is FQNEAQ in the germline V gene. This CDR3 is built from 14 residues. In DNA form, the CDR3 reads TGTGCCAGCAGCTTAGCGACAGTTGAGACTGAAGCTTTCTTT. This translates into CASSLATVETEAFF. Variable domain in full (rest from reference TRBV7-8 and TRBJ1-1): GAGVSQSPRYKVAKRGQDVALRCDPISGHVSLFWYQQALGQGPEFLTYFQNEAQLDKSGLPSDRFFAERPEGSVSTLKIQRTQQEDSAVYLCASSLATVETEAFFGQGTRLTVV.

At least ten counts were recorded for this clone. The chain has TRBV10-3 and TRBJ1-1; possible D gene TRBD1, 6 bases. Per germline, CDR1 ENHRY and CDR2 SYGVKD. The CDR3 has 15 amino acids. Trimming cost V 4 bases and J 9 bases, with 21 bases left between them. The CDR3 reads CAISGETGLVPKAFF. The CDR3 DNA sequence: TGTGCCATCAGTGGAGAGACAGGTCTGGTGCCTAAAGCTTTCTTT.

This rearrangement joins TRBV30 to TRBJ1-2; possible D gene TRBD1, 6 bases. Per germline, CDR1 GTSNPN and CDR2 SVGIG (reference sequence). Between the trimmed V and J ends, which lost 5 bases and 4 bases, there was a span of 20 bases. The CDR3 is 15 amino acids. This chain's CDR3 is CAWCFWDTSSYGYTF. DNA of the CDR3: TGTGCCTGGTGCTTTTGGGACACCTCCTCCTATGGCTACACCTTC.